The 14 T cell receptor beta chains below all came from one sample that was sequenced in a study of OX40 agonist ivuxolimab in advanced cancers. Produced via immunoSEQ multiplex PCR; TCRdb's table is partial and in-frame only. The sample records some 44,000 clones, 86% being singletons. This specimen consisted of CD4+ or CD8+ T cells sorted from blood, obtained in a trial of the OX40 agonist ivuxolimab. These receptors originate from an adult with an advanced solid tumor such as melanoma, head and neck, liver or kidney cancer.

The chain links TRBV6-6 to TRBJ1-2; D might be TRBD1 (6 bases). The V gene's germline CDR1 is MNHNY and CDR2 SVGAGI (reference sequence). The CDR3 is 15 amino acids. The V gene lost 6 bases and the J gene lost 2 bases, with 16 bases spanning the gap. CDR3: CASSPMGAANYGYTF. In nucleotides, the CDR3 is TGTGCCAGCAGCCCGATGGGGGCAGCCAACTATGGCTACACCTTC.

The CDR3 loop is CAWNRDSSNTGELFF. In DNA form, the CDR3 reads TGTGCCTGGAACCGGGACAGCTCGAACACCGGGGAGCTGTTTTTT. This sequence joins TRBV30 and TRBJ2-2; 7 bases align to TRBD1. The CDR3 has 15 residues. The V gene's germline CDR1 is GTSNPN and CDR2 SVGIG (reference sequence). J was trimmed by 0 bases and V by 4 bases; bases with no gene match: 5.

The chain employs TRBV2 and TRBJ1-6, with 7 bases lining up with TRBD1. CDR1 and CDR2 from the germline V gene are SNHLY and FYNNEI. V lost 5 bases to trimming and J lost 5 bases; unmatched junction nucleotides: 6. CDR3 length: 15 residues. The CDR3 loop is CASSSTGMNNSPLHF. CDR3 bases: TGTGCCAGCAGTTCGACAGGGATGAATAATTCACCCCTCCACTTT.

The V gene is TRBV11-2, the J gene TRBJ2-2; the match to TRBD1 covers 9 bases. V lost 6 bases, J lost 4 bases, and 9 bases stayed unmatched. The CDR3 has 16 amino acids. Germline assignment: CDR1 SGHAT and CDR2 FQNNGV. This CDR3 is CASRRLGTGPTGELFF. As DNA, the CDR3 is TGTGCCAGCAGAAGGCTGGGGACAGGGCCCACCGGGGAGCTGTTTTTT. Full variable domain (remainder filled in from reference TRBV11-2 and TRBJ2-2): EAGVAQSPRYKIIEKRQSVAFWCNPISGHATLYWYQQILGQGPKLLIQFQNNGVVDDSQLPKDRFSAERLKGVDSTLKIQPAKLEDSAVYLCASRRLGTGPTGELFFGEGSRLTVL.

V is TRBV30 and J is TRBJ2-5, with D possibly called TRBD1 or TRBD2 (5 bases each). The CDR3 runs to 13 residues. Deletions cut 2 bases from V and 5 bases from J, with 12 bases between. Germline lookup yields CDR1 GTSNPN and CDR2 SVGIG (reference sequence). Written as DNA, the CDR3 is TGTGCCTGGAGTTCGGGGCCTGGGGAGACCCAGTACTTC. Protein sequence: CAWSSGPGETQYF. Complete variable domain (other parts from reference TRBV30 and TRBJ2-5): SQTIHQWPATLVQPVGSPLSLECTVEGTSNPNLYWYRQAAGRGLQLLFYSVGIGQISSEVPQNLSASRPQDRQFILSSKKLLLSDSGFYLCAWSSGPGETQYFGPGTRLLVL.

Details on this clone: An end of the junction differs from the germline gene, which may be a read error. CDR3 amino acids: CASSLGTKNPGELFF. Here the CDR3 DNA reads TGTGCCAGCAGCTTAGGGACTAAGAACCCCGGGGAGCTGTTTTTT. This chain uses TRBV5-4 with TRBJ2-2, with 7 bases matching TRBD2. This CDR3 comprises 15 residues. Germline V gives CDR1 SGHNT, CDR2 YYREEE (reference sequence).

This clone has only one observation. The chain employs TRBV10-2 and TRBJ2-5; a possible D gene is TRBD1 (6 bases). The germline V and J ends were trimmed by 0 bases and 1 base, with 12 bases remaining between them. This CDR3 comprises 16 residues. The V gene's germline CDR1 is WSHSY and CDR2 SAAADI. The CDR3 DNA follows: TGCGCCAGCAGTGAGTCTCTGGACAGTGTCCAAGAGACCCAGTACTTC. This encodes CASSESLDSVQETQYF.

V gene TRBV11-2 combines with J gene TRBJ2-1; 7 bases match TRBD1. Germline CDR1 reads SGHAT; CDR2 reads FQNNGV. The CDR3 consists of 14 residues. Trimming removed 7 bases from V and 8 bases from J; junction bases left unmatched: 11. This CDR3 is CASNSLKGGHEQFF. Written as DNA, the CDR3 is TGTGCCAGCAACTCCTTAAAAGGGGGCCATGAGCAGTTCTTC.

The chain carries TRBV6-5 and TRBJ1-2, with D possibly TRBD1 on 5 matching bases. The germline V and J ends were trimmed by 5 bases and 5 bases, with 6 bases remaining between them. Germline V CDR1 and CDR2: MNHEY, SVGAGI. CDR3 size: 11 residues. This chain's CDR3 is CASSRGYGYTF. CDR3 nucleotide sequence: TGTGCCAGCAGTCGGGGGTATGGCTACACCTTC.

This CDR3 is CASSHDRSPLHEKLFF. As DNA, the CDR3 is TGTGCCAGCAGCCATGACAGGTCACCTTTGCATGAAAAACTGTTTTTT. This chain joins TRBV5-6 and TRBJ1-4; tentatively, D is TRBD1 (6 bases). The germline CDR1 and CDR2 sequences are SGHDT and YYEEEE. The germline V and J ends were trimmed by 4 bases and 6 bases, with 19 bases remaining between them. The CDR3 has 16 amino acids.

The genes are TRBV10-3 and TRBJ2-1; D gene ambiguous. This CDR3 has 15 residues. V gave up 0 bases and J gave up 5 bases, with 11 bases separating them. CDR1 is ENHRY, CDR2 SYGVKD, per germline. The CDR3 sequence: CAISESRARHNEQFF. Here the CDR3 DNA reads TGTGCCATCAGTGAGTCAAGGGCCCGGCACAATGAGCAGTTCTTC.

The rearrangement joins TRBV9 to TRBJ1-2; D gene unclear. Germline V gene lookup returns CDR1 SGDLS and CDR2 YYNGEE. The CDR3 extends over 18 amino acids. V was trimmed by 4 bases and J by 0 bases, leaving 22 bases between them. The DNA for the CDR3 is TGTGCCAGCAGCCCCCCGCGGTTTCCAGACCCAACTAACTATGGCTACACCTTC. As protein: CASSPPRFPDPTNYGYTF.

This clone was counted a few times. V gene TRBV6-5 combines with J gene TRBJ2-2, with 8 positions matching TRBD1. V dropped 6 bases and J dropped 7; count of bases not matched to a gene: 7. This CDR3 contains 14 residues. Per germline, CDR1 MNHEY and CDR2 SVGAGI. The CDR3 nucleotides are TGTGCCAGCAGAAGACAGGGGTTGGGCGGGGAGCTGTTTTTT. This codes for CASRRQGLGGELFF.

The chain links TRBV7-9 to TRBJ1-2, with unresolved D. The ends were cut back, 5 bases at V and 7 bases at J, with 14 bases in the middle. The CDR3 consists of 13 residues. Germline V CDR1 and CDR2: SEHNR, FQNEAQ (reference sequence). For the CDR3, the DNA is TGTGCCAGCAGCCCCGAGGTCGAACGTGGCTACACCTTC. This translates into CASSPEVERGYTF.